This TCR beta chain comes out of a study of T cell responses to AZD1222 COVID-19 vaccine. Study results and caveats: At baseline, just a handful of AZD1222 recipients tested seropositive. No day 14 peak samples; only post-peak repertoires were characterized.

Sequenced by immunoSEQ multiplex PCR; TCRdb stores in-frame clones only, minus some. The table has some 66,000 clones, about 90% seen once. A word on this clone: The antigen is undetermined.

The CDR3 is 14 amino acids. With 3 bases clipped from V and 5 bases from J, the junction kept 8 bases outside the gene matches. Germline-derived CDR1 and CDR2 are SGHRS and YFSETQ. The specimen comprised peripheral blood, sampled on day 0 of AZD1222 vaccination. The chain recombines TRBV5-1 with TRBJ2-7; 7 nucleotides line up with TRBD2. The TCR originated in an adult in good health. In DNA form, the CDR3 reads TGCGCCAGCAGCTATGCCCAGCGGGACCACGAGCAGTACTTC. Its translation is CASSYAQRDHEQYF.